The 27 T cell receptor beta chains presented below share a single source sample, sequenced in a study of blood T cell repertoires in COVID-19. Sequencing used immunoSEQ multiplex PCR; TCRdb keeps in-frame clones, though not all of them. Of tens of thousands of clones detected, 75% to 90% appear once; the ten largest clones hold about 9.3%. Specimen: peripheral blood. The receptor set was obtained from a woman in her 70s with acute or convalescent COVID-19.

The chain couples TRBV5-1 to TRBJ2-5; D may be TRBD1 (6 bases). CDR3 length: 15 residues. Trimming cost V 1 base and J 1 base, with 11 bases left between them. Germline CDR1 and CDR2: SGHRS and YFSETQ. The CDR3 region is CASSLSGTSQETQYF. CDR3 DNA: TGCGCCAGCAGCTTGAGTGGGACATCCCAAGAGACCCAGTACTTC. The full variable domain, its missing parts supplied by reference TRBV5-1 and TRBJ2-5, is KAGVTQTPRYLIKTRGQQVTLSCSPISGHRSVSWYQQTPGQGLQFLFEYFSETQRNKGNFPGRFSGRQFSNSRSEMNVSTLELGDSALYLCASSLSGTSQETQYFGPGTRLLVL.

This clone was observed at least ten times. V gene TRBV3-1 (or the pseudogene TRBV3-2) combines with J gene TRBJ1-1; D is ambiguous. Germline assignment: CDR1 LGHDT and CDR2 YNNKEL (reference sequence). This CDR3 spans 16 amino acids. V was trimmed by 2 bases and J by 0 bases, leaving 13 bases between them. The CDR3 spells CASSQRPSLMNTEAFF. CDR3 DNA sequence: TGTGCCAGCAGCCAACGTCCGAGTCTGATGAACACTGAAGCTTTCTTT.

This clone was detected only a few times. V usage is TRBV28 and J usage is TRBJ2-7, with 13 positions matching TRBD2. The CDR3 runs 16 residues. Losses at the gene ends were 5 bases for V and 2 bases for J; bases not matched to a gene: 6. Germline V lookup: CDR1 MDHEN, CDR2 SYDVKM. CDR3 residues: CASSRTGLAGAYEQYF. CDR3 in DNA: TGTGCCAGCAGTCGTACCGGACTAGCGGGGGCCTACGAGCAGTACTTC.

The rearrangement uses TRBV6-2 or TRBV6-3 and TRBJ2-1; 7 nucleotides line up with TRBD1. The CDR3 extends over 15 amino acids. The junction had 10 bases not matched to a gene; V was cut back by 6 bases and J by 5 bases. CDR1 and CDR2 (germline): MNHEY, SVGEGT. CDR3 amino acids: CASSTLRGLNNEQFF. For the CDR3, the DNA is TGTGCCAGCAGCACCTTAAGGGGGCTGAACAATGAGCAGTTCTTC.

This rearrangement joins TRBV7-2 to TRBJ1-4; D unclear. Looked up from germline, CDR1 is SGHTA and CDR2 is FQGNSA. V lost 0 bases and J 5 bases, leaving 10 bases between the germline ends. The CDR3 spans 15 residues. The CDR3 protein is CASSLASNPNEKLFF. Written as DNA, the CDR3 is TGTGCCAGCAGCTTAGCGAGCAATCCGAATGAAAAACTGTTTTTT.

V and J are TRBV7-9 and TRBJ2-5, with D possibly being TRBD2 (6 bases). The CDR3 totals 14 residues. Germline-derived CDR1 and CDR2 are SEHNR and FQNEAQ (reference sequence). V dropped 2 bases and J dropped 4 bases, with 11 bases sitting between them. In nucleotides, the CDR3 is TGTGCCAGCAGCTTAATTGCGGGGCGAGAGACCCAGTACTTC. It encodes CASSLIAGRETQYF.

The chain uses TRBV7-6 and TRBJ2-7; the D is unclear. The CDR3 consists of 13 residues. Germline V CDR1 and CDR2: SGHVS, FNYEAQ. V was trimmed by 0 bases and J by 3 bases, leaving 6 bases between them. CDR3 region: CASSLAANYEQYF. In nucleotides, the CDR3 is TGTGCCAGCAGCTTAGCGGCAAACTACGAGCAGTACTTC.

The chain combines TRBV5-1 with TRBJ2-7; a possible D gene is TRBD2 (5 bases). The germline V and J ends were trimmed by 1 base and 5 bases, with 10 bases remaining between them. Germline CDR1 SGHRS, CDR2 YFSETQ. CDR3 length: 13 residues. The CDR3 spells CASSLRGVDEQYF. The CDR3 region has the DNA TGCGCCAGCAGCTTGCGGGGAGTCGACGAGCAGTACTTC.

The CDR3 region is CASSPGGRDTGELFF. The DNA for the CDR3 is TGTGCCAGCAGCCCGGGGGGTAGGGACACCGGGGAGCTGTTTTTT. The chain uses TRBV2 and TRBJ2-2, with TRBD2 matching over 7 bases. The germline V gene has CDR1 SNHLY and CDR2 FYNNEI. The CDR3 contains 15 residues. V shed 6 bases and J 3 bases; nucleotides not matched to a gene: 7.

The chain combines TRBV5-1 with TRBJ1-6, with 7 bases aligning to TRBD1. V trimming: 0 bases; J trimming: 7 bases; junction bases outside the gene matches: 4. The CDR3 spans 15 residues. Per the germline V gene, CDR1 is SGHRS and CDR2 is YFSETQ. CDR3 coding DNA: TGCGCCAGCAGCTTGGCCACAGGGGTCAATTCACCCCTCCACTTT. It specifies CASSLATGVNSPLHF.

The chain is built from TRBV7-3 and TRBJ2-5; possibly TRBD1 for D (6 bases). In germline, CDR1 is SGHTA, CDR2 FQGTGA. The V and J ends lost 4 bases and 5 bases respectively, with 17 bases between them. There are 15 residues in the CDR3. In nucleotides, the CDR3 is TGTGCCAGCAGCTCCACACCAGACCAGGGGGAGACCCAGTACTTC. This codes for CASSSTPDQGETQYF.

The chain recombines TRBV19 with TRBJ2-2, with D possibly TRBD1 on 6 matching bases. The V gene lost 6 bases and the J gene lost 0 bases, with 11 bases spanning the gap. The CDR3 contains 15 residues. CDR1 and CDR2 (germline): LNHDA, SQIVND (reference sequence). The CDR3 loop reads CASSLNRANTGELFF. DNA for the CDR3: TGTGCCAGTAGCTTAAACAGGGCGAACACCGGGGAGCTGTTTTTT.

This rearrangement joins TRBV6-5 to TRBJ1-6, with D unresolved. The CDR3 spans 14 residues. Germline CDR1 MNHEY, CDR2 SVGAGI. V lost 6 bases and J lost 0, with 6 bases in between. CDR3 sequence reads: CASRTSSYNSPLHF. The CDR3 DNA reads TGTGCCAGCAGAACGAGCTCCTATAATTCACCCCTCCACTTT.

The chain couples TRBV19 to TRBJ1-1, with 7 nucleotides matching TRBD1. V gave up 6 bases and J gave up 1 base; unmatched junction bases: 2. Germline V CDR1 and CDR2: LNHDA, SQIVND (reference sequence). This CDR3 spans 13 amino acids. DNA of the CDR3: TGTGCCAGTAGCAGGGACAGGAACACTGAAGCTTTCTTT. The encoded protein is CASSRDRNTEAFF. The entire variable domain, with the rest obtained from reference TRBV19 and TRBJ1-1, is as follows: DGGITQSPKYLFRKEGQNVTLSCEQNLNHDAMYWYRQDPGQGLRLIYYSQIVNDFQKGDIAEGYSVSREKKESFPLTVTSAQKNPTAFYLCASSRDRNTEAFFGQGTRLTVV.

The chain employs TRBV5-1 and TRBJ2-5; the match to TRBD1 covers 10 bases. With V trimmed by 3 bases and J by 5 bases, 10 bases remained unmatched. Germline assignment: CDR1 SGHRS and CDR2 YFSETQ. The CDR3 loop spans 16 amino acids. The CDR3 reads CASSWIRQGAGETQYF. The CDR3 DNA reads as TGCGCCAGCAGCTGGATTCGACAGGGGGCTGGGGAGACCCAGTACTTC.

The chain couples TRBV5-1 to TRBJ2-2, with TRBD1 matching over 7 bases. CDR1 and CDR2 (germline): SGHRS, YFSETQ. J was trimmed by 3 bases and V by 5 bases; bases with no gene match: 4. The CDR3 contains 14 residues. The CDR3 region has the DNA TGCGCCAGCAGAAAAACAGGGGACACCGGGGAGCTGTTTTTT. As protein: CASRKTGDTGELFF.

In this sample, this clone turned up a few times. The CDR3 protein is CSVQRGYNEQFF. CDR3 nucleotides: TGCAGCGTACAGCGGGGCTACAATGAGCAGTTCTTC. The chain has TRBV29-1 and TRBJ2-1, with TRBD2 identical over 7 bases. The CDR3 has 12 residues. Germline V gene sequence: CDR1 SQVTM, CDR2 ANQGSEA. V shed 6 bases, J shed 3 bases, and the junction held 2 bases outside the gene matches.

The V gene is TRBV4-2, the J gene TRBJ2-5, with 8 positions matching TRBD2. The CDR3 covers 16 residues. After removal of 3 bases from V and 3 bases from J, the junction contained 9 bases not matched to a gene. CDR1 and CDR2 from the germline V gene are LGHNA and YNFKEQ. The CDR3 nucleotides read TGTGCCAGCAGCCACGGTGGATCGGGAGGGGAAGAGACCCAGTACTTC. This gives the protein CASSHGGSGGEETQYF.

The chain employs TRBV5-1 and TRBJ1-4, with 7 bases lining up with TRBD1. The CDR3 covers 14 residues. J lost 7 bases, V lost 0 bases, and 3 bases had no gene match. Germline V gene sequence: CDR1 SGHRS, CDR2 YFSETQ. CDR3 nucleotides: TGCGCCAGCAGCTTGGTGACAGGGACTGAAAAACTGTTTTTT. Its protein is CASSLVTGTEKLFF.

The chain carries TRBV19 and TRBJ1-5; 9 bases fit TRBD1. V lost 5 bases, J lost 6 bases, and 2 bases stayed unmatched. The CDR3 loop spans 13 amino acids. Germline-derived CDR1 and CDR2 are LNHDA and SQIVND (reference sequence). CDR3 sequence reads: CASSSTGGQPQHF. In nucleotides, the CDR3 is TGTGCCAGTAGTTCGACAGGGGGTCAGCCCCAGCATTTT.

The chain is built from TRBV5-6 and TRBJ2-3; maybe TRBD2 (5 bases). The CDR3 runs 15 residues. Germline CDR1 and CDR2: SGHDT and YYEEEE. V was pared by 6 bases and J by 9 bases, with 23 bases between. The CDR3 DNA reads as TGTGCCAGCACACCGACCCCGACCCAGAGAGGGACGCAGTATTTT. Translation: CASTPTPTQRGTQYF.

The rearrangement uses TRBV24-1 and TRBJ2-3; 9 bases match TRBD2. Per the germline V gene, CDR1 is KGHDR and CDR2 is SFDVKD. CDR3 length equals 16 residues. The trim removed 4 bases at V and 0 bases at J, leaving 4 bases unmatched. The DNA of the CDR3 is TGTGCCACCAGTGACCCCACTAGCGGGAGCACAGATACGCAGTATTTT. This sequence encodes CATSDPTSGSTDTQYF.

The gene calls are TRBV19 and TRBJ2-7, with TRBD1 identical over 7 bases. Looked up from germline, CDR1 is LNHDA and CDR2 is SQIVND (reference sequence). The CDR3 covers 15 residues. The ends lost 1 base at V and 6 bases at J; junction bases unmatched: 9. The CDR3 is CASSIAWQGVIEQYF. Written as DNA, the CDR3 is TGTGCCAGTAGTATAGCATGGCAGGGGGTCATCGAGCAGTACTTC.

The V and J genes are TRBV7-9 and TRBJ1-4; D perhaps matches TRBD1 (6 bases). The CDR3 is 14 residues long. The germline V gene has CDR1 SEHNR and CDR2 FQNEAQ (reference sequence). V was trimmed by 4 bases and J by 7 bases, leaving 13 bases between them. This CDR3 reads CASSSREGGEKLFF. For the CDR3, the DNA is TGTGCCAGCAGCTCTCGGGAGGGGGGTGAAAAACTGTTTTTT.

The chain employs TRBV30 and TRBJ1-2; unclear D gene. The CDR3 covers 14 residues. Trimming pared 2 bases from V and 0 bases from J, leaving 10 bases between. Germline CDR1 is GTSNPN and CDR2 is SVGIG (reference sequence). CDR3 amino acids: CAWSIQSTNYGYTF. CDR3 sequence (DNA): TGTGCCTGGAGTATACAGTCAACTAACTATGGCTACACCTTC.

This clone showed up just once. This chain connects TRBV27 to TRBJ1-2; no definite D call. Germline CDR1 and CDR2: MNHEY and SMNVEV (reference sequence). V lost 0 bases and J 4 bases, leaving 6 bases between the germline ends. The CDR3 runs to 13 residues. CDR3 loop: CASSLSSGYGYTF. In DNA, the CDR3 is TGTGCCAGCAGTTTATCTAGCGGCTATGGCTACACCTTC.

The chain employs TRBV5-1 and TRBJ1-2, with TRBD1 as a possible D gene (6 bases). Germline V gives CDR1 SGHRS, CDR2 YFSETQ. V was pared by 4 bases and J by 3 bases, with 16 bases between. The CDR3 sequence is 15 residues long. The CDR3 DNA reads TGCGCCAGCAGCCCAGGACAGAGGGCTCACTATGGCTACACCTTC. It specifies CASSPGQRAHYGYTF.